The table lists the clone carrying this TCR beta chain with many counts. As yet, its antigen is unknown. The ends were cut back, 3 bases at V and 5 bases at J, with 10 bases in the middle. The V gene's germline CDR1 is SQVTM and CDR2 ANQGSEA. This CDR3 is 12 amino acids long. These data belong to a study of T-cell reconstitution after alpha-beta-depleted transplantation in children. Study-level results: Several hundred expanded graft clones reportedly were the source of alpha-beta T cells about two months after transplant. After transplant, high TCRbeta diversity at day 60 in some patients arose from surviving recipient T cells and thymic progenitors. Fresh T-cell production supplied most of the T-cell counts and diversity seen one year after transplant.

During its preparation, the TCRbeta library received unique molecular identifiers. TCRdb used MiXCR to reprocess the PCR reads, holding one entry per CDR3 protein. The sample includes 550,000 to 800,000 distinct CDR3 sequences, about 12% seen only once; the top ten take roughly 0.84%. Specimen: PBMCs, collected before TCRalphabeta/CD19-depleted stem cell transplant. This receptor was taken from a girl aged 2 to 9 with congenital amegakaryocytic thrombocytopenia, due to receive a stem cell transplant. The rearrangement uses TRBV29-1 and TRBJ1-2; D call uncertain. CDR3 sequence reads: CSVDEGGYGYTF. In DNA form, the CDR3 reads TGCAGCGTTGACGAGGGAGGGTATGGCTACACCTTC.